This T cell receptor (beta chain) was obtained from a study of blood T cell repertoires in COVID-19. Study information: Sites across the United States, Italy and Spain contributed samples from acute and convalescent COVID-19. PBMCs, B-cell-depleted T cells, or T cells were the source of the cDNA or gDNA that made up the material.

The CDR3 contains 15 residues. J was trimmed by 6 bases and V by 2 bases; bases with no gene match: 6. CDR1 and CDR2 from the germline V gene are MNHEY and SMNVEV (reference sequence). TCRdb's copy holds only in-frame clones and misses some; the assay was immunoSEQ multiplex PCR. The table has around 40,000 clones, 94% seen once. The sequencing input was peripheral blood. The receptor comes from a human donor with active COVID-19. The donor label of this sample is uncertain. The chain recombines TRBV27 with TRBJ2-1; 8 bases match TRBD2. DNA of the CDR3: TGTGCCAGCAGTTTAGCTAGCGGGTTGAGCAATGAGCAGTTCTTC. It translates to CASSLASGLSNEQFF.